A single sample gave rise to the 24 T cell receptor beta chains below, sequenced in a study of blood T cell repertoires in COVID-19. Libraries were prepared by immunoSEQ multiplex PCR; TCRdb keeps only in-frame clonotypes and omits some of them. The sample holds 100,000 to 150,000 clones, 88% seen once. Sequencing was carried out using peripheral blood. The receptors stem from a man aged 45-60 years with acute or convalescent COVID-19.

V and J are TRBV9 and TRBJ2-1, with a possible D match to TRBD1 (6 bases). The CDR3 loop spans 14 amino acids. CDR1 and CDR2 (germline): SGDLS, YYNGEE. The germline V and J ends were trimmed by 4 bases and 8 bases, with 16 bases remaining between them. CDR3 sequence reads: CASSLLGQSYEQFF. The CDR3 nucleotides read TGTGCCAGCAGCTTACTCGGACAGTCTTATGAGCAGTTCTTC.

V gene TRBV21-1 combines with J gene TRBJ1-1; the table's D gene call, TRBD1, was not cross checked with the DNA. TRBV21-1 is a recognized pseudogene. The CDR3 covers 15 residues. In nucleotides, the CDR3 is TGTGCCAGCGGCCCCCGGGACAGGGGATGGCCTGAAGCTTTCTTT. Its translation is CASGPRDRGWPEAFF.

CDR3 in amino acids: CASSSGQGTYEQYF. CDR3 sequence (DNA): TGCGCCAGCAGCTCCGGACAGGGGACTTACGAGCAGTACTTC. The chain recombines TRBV5-1 with TRBJ2-7; 9 nucleotides match TRBD1. The CDR3 extends over 14 amino acids. V lost 3 bases to trimming and J lost 4 bases; unmatched junction nucleotides: 5. Germline V gene data show CDR1 as SGHRS and CDR2 as YFSETQ. The whole variable domain, remainder taken from reference TRBV5-1 and TRBJ2-7, is KAGVTQTPRYLIKTRGQQVTLSCSPISGHRSVSWYQQTPGQGLQFLFEYFSETQRNKGNFPGRFSGRQFSNSRSEMNVSTLELGDSALYLCASSSGQGTYEQYFGPGTRLTVT.

The chain combines TRBV9 with TRBJ1-1; the D gene is possibly TRBD1 (5 bases). The V gene's germline CDR1 is SGDLS and CDR2 YYNGEE. The V and J ends lost 3 bases and 1 base respectively, with 7 bases between them. This CDR3 has 13 amino acids. The CDR3 DNA reads as TGTGCCAGCAGCGGACAGACGAACACTGAAGCTTTCTTT. Residues: CASSGQTNTEAFF.

The chain couples TRBV7-2 to TRBJ1-5; weak D call: TRBD1 (5 bases). Trimming removed 4 bases from V and 7 bases from J, with 14 bases in between. Germline lookup yields CDR1 SGHTA and CDR2 FQGNSA. There are 14 residues in the CDR3. CDR3: CASSSVGGGQPQHF. CDR3 DNA: TGTGCCAGCAGCTCCGTGGGGGGGGGACAGCCCCAGCATTTT.

The chain has TRBV11-2 and TRBJ2-7; D possibly corresponds to TRBD2 (6 bases). V lost 5 bases and J lost 0, with 8 bases in between. The germline gives CDR1 SGHAT, CDR2 FQNNGV. The CDR3 covers 13 residues. The CDR3 loop reads CASSRRDSYEQYF. CDR3 nucleotides: TGTGCCAGCAGCCGGCGGGACTCCTACGAGCAGTACTTC.

The gene calls are TRBV28 and TRBJ2-4, with D possibly matching TRBD1 (6 bases). This CDR3 has 20 residues. Germline CDR1 and CDR2: MDHEN and SYDVKM. V lost 6 bases and J lost 0, with 27 bases in between. The CDR3 protein is CASSPWGLASPVLAKNIQYF. CDR3 nucleotide sequence: TGTGCCAGCAGCCCCTGGGGGCTGGCGAGCCCTGTTCTAGCCAAAAACATTCAGTACTTC.

V and J are TRBV6-4 and TRBJ1-2, with 7 bases identical to TRBD1. Germline CDR1 is MRHNA and CDR2 is SNTAGT. The J segment lost 7 bases and the V segment lost 5 bases, leaving 7 bases of the junction unmatched. This CDR3 is 13 amino acids long. CDR3 in DNA: TGTGCCAGCAGTATAAACAGGGGATCTGGCTACACCTTC. This sequence encodes CASSINRGSGYTF.

The rearrangement links TRBV2 to TRBJ1-5; no reliable D call. Per germline, CDR1 SNHLY and CDR2 FYNNEI. The CDR3 contains 11 residues. Trimming pared 8 bases from V and 6 bases from J, leaving 8 bases between. CDR3 DNA: TGTGCCAGCGGGGAGTCTCAGCCCCAGCATTTT. Translating gives CASGESQPQHF.

For the CDR3, the DNA is TGTGCCAGCAGCCAAGGGAGGGGGCTAGACTATGGCTACACCTTC. Its translation: CASSQGRGLDYGYTF. The chain links TRBV3-1 (or the pseudogene TRBV3-2) to TRBJ1-2, with TRBD1 matching over 7 bases. This CDR3 contains 15 residues. Germline V gene lookup returns CDR1 LGHDT and CDR2 YNNKEL (reference sequence). Germline trimming cut 1 base from V and 3 bases from J; bases unmatched to any gene: 5.

The rearrangement joins TRBV7-2 to TRBJ2-7; TRBD1 might be the D (6 bases). CDR1 is SGHTA and CDR2 is FQGNSA in the germline V gene. The CDR3 runs to 15 residues. Trimming removed 3 bases from V and 0 bases from J, with 12 bases in between. DNA for the CDR3: TGTGCCAGCAGCTTTCGGACAGAGAGCTCCTACGAGCAGTACTTC. Encoded protein: CASSFRTESSYEQYF.

The chain is built from TRBV27 and TRBJ2-7; perhaps TRBD2 as D (7 bases). There are 19 residues in the CDR3. From germline, CDR1 is MNHEY and CDR2 SMNVEV (reference sequence). Trimming took off 7 bases at V and 5 bases at J, with 33 bases between the two ends. CDR3: CASTFSVRQGLRGVHEQYF. The CDR3 coding sequence is TGTGCCAGCACCTTCTCGGTACGGCAGGGGCTCCGGGGGGTCCACGAGCAGTACTTC.

The J gene is TRBJ2-1, the V gene TRBV12-5; 8 bases are a match to TRBD2. The CDR3 spans 17 residues. The ends lost 5 bases at V and 4 bases at J; junction bases unmatched: 13. Germline CDR1 LGHNT, CDR2 FRNRAP. This CDR3 is CASGVTPGGGRYNEQFF. CDR3 nucleotide sequence: TGTGCTAGTGGTGTCACCCCCGGCGGGGGGAGGTACAATGAGCAGTTCTTC.

Only one count was recorded for this clone. This chain uses TRBV7-2 with TRBJ2-5, with 9 bases lining up with TRBD1. V lost 9 bases and J lost 0; bases outside the gene matches: 8. The CDR3 spans 15 residues. Germline V CDR1 and CDR2: SGHTA, FQGNSA. CDR3 residues: CASRRQGGHQETQYF. CDR3 bases: TGTGCCAGTCGCCGACAGGGGGGGCACCAAGAGACCCAGTACTTC.

The CDR3 sequence is CASGWTGNQPQHF. DNA of the CDR3: TGTGCCAGCGGATGGACAGGTAATCAGCCCCAGCATTTT. The chain recombines TRBV19 with TRBJ1-5; 7 nucleotides line up with TRBD1. The CDR3 covers 13 residues. The J segment lost 4 bases and the V segment lost 9 bases, leaving 6 bases of the junction unmatched. Per the germline V gene, CDR1 is LNHDA and CDR2 is SQIVND (reference sequence).

The rearrangement joins TRBV24-1 to TRBJ2-1; 12 bases fit TRBD2. The CDR3 sequence is 17 residues long. Germline V lookup: CDR1 KGHDR, CDR2 SFDVKD. V was pared by 3 bases and J by 6 bases, with 8 bases of the junction left unmatched. In DNA, the CDR3 is TGTGCCACCAGTGATGAAGGACTAGCGGGGCGGGGCAATGAGCAGTTCTTC. Its protein is CATSDEGLAGRGNEQFF.

The CDR3 is CASSLSFSPGGDRTEAFF. The CDR3 DNA reads as TGTGCCAGCAGCTTATCTTTCTCTCCAGGGGGCGATAGGACTGAAGCTTTCTTT. The rearrangement joins TRBV7-8 to TRBJ1-1, with TRBD1 matching over 8 bases. The V gene end was trimmed by 2 bases and the J gene end by 5 bases; junction bases not matched to a gene: 16. The germline gives CDR1 SGHVS, CDR2 FQNEAQ. The CDR3 is 18 residues long.

This chain links TRBV7-2 with TRBJ2-1, with TRBD2 identical over 12 bases. Germline V gives CDR1 SGHTA, CDR2 FQGNSA. The CDR3 length is 13 residues. Trimming cost V 5 bases and J 15 bases; bases outside gene matches: 8. Here the CDR3 DNA reads TGTGCCAGCAGCCCCGTTCCGGGACTAGCGGGGTTCTTC. Its protein is CASSPVPGLAGFF. The full variable domain, completed using reference TRBV7-2 and TRBJ2-1, is GAGVSQSPSNKVTEKGKDVELRCDPISGHTALYWYRQSLGQGLEFLIYFQGNSAPDKSGLPSDRFSAERTGGSVSTLTIQRTQQEDSAVYLCASSPVPGLAGFFGPGTRLTVL.

The chain recombines TRBV7-9 with TRBJ1-4, with D maybe TRBD1 (5 bases). The CDR3 runs to 14 residues. The ends were cut back, 2 bases at V and 8 bases at J, with 12 bases in the middle. Looked up from germline, CDR1 is SEHNR and CDR2 is FQNEAQ (reference sequence). The CDR3 region has the DNA TGTGCCAGCAGCTTAAACCAGGGAACGGAAAAACTGTTTTTT. Translating it yields CASSLNQGTEKLFF.

V gene TRBV6-5 combines with J gene TRBJ1-6; TRBD1 agrees at 9 bases. The CDR3 is 15 residues long. J lost 14 bases, V lost 2 bases, and 10 bases had no gene match. The germline gives CDR1 MNHEY, CDR2 SVGAGI. The CDR3: CASSYRRTGAITLHF. DNA of the CDR3: TGTGCCAGCAGTTACCGGAGGACAGGGGCTATTACCCTCCACTTT.

This rearrangement joins TRBV19 to TRBJ1-2, with D hard to call. The CDR3 length is 13 residues. CDR1 and CDR2 (germline): LNHDA, SQIVND (reference sequence). Trimming removed 9 bases at V and 2 bases at J, with 13 bases between. CDR3 sequence (DNA): TGTGCCAGCATGAGGGCCGTGAACTATGGCTACACCTTC. Its protein product is CASMRAVNYGYTF.

This rearrangement joins TRBV24-1 to TRBJ2-2; TRBD2 is a possible D gene (6 bases). The CDR3 covers 15 residues. The germline V gene encodes CDR1 KGHDR and CDR2 SFDVKD. With 4 bases removed from V and 6 bases from J, the gap between germline ends came to 14 bases. CDR3 sequence: CATSDYGSGSGELFF. CDR3 DNA: TGTGCCACCAGTGACTACGGGAGCGGGTCCGGGGAGCTGTTTTTT.

Ten or more counts support this clone. V usage is TRBV6-6 and J usage is TRBJ2-7, with D possibly matching TRBD2 (6 bases). Trimming removed 5 bases from V and 3 bases from J, with 8 bases in between. Germline values: CDR1 MNHNY, CDR2 SVGAGI (reference sequence). This CDR3 comprises 12 residues. The CDR3 coding sequence is TGTGCCAGCAGTCGGGAGAACTACGAGCAGTACTTC. Amino acids: CASSRENYEQYF.

The V call is TRBV25-1, the J call TRBJ1-4; D not resolved. The CDR3 has 14 amino acids. Trimming pared 3 bases from V and 0 bases from J, leaving 5 bases between. Germline V gene data show CDR1 as MGHDK and CDR2 as SYGVNS. CDR3 bases: TGTGCCAGCAGTGATGTAGCAACTAATGAAAAACTGTTTTTT. Translating gives CASSDVATNEKLFF.